This T cell receptor (beta chain) was identified during a study of blood T cells in healthy people across ages. The CDR3 has 11 residues. Germline V lookup: CDR1 SGHRS, CDR2 YFSETQ. V lost 4 bases and J 9 bases, leaving 10 bases between the germline ends. Study observations and caveats: A strong correlation was seen between TCR beta diversity and naive T cell percentage.

As for this clonotype: Its antigen is unidentified.

Primed by a sample-barcoded 5' primer and a J-beta primer mix, a second PCR proceeded for 7 to 11 cycles. TCRdb reprocessed the 5' RACE reads with MiXCR, giving one entry per CDR3 protein. The sample yields some 800,000 distinct CDR3 sequences, around 42% seen once. Material: blood. This clonotype originated in a man between 60 and 75 years old in good health. The V gene is TRBV5-1, the J gene TRBJ2-5, with D possibly being TRBD1 (6 bases). CDR3 in amino acids: CASSTEGAQYF. Written as DNA, the CDR3 is TGCGCCAGCAGCACCGAGGGGGCCCAGTACTTC.